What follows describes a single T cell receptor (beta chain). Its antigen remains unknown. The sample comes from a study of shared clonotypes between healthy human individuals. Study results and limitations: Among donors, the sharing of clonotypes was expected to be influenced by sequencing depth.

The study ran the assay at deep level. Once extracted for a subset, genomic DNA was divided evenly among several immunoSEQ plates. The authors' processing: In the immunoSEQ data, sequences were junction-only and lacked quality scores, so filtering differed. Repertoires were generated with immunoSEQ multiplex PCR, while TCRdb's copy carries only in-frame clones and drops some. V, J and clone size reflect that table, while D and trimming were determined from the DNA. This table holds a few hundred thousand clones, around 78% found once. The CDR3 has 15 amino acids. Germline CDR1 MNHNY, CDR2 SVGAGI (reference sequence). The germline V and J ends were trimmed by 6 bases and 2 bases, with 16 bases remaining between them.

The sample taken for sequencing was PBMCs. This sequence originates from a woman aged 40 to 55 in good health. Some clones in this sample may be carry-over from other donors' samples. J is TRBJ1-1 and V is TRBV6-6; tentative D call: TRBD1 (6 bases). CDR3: CASSKRGHTNTEAFF. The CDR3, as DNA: TGTGCCAGCAGCAAACGGGGACACACTAACACTGAAGCTTTCTTT.